What follows are 22 T cell receptor beta chains derived from one specimen sequenced in a study of CD8+ T cells in alopecia areata. This sample's treatment: oral pan-JAK inhibitor, 5-10 mg twice daily. Extraction of RNA preceded its reverse transcription into cDNA, which served as the sequencing template. This table comes from immunoSEQ multiplex PCR, and its TCRdb copy is limited to in-frame clones, with some not included. The repertoire holds 210,000 or so clones, with around 65% as singletons. Material: CD4+ T cells sorted from blood, obtained at week 44, from a patient treated with tofacitinib. The receptors derive from a human donor with alopecia areata.

V and J are TRBV10-3 and TRBJ1-1, with D tentatively TRBD1 (5 bases). Germline V gives CDR1 ENHRY, CDR2 SYGVKD. V was clipped by 6 bases and J by 6 bases, with 17 bases between them. The CDR3 totals 14 residues. This CDR3 reads CAIRNRSTLPEAFF. The CDR3 nucleotides are TGTGCCATCAGAAACAGGAGTACCCTGCCTGAAGCTTTCTTT.

The J gene is TRBJ2-7, the V gene TRBV5-1; 7 bases line up with TRBD1. CDR3 length equals 15 residues. CDR1 is SGHRS, CDR2 YFSETQ, per germline. Trimming took 5 bases from V and 7 from J; bases not matched to a gene: 15. The CDR3 protein is CASRNEGALPVEQYF. In DNA form, the CDR3 reads TGCGCCAGCAGGAACGAGGGGGCGCTCCCAGTTGAGCAGTACTTC.

The chain employs TRBV18 and TRBJ2-5; tentatively, D is TRBD1 (6 bases). Trimming took off 1 base at V and 2 bases at J, with 11 bases between the two ends. This CDR3 spans 15 amino acids. From germline, CDR1 is KGHSH and CDR2 LQKENI. CDR3 residues: CASSPRPGVQETQYF. DNA of the CDR3: TGTGCCAGCTCACCACGCCCAGGGGTTCAAGAGACCCAGTACTTC.

This clone has more than one count but fewer than ten. V and J are TRBV29-1 and TRBJ1-4; D is unresolved. V lost 7 bases and J 8 bases, leaving 17 bases between the germline ends. CDR1 and CDR2 from the germline V gene are SQVTM and ANQGSEA. The CDR3 spans 13 residues. The CDR3 region is CSADGIRGEKLFF. The CDR3 DNA reads TGCAGCGCTGATGGGATAAGAGGGGAAAAACTGTTTTTT.

The table lists this clone with a few counts. V gene TRBV2 combines with J gene TRBJ2-3; the D gene is possibly TRBD2 (5 bases). The CDR3 covers 12 residues. Per germline, CDR1 SNHLY and CDR2 FYNNEI. V was trimmed by 9 bases and J by 4 bases, leaving 11 bases between them. The CDR3 reads CARGRGADTQYF. The CDR3 DNA is TGTGCCAGGGGGAGAGGTGCAGATACGCAGTATTTT.

Concerning this clone itself: Other DNA sequences in the sample encode the same CDR3. This chain uses TRBV30 with TRBJ1-5; D ambiguous. Germline values: CDR1 GTSNPN, CDR2 SVGIG (reference sequence). V was clipped by 0 bases and J by 2 bases, with 8 bases between them. This CDR3 comprises 14 residues. The CDR3 region is CAWSVAGGNQPQHF. CDR3 nucleotides: TGTGCCTGGAGTGTAGCCGGGGGCAATCAGCCCCAGCATTTT.

The chain carries TRBV5-6 and TRBJ2-6; the D is unclear. There are 13 residues in the CDR3. Germline V gene lookup returns CDR1 SGHDT and CDR2 YYEEEE. Trimming stripped 0 bases from V and 2 bases from J, with 0 bases between. The CDR3 here is CASSLAGANVLTF. The CDR3 coding sequence is TGTGCCAGCAGCTTGGCTGGGGCCAACGTCCTGACTTTC.

The chain is built from TRBV7-3 and TRBJ2-7; no firm D call. V was clipped by 0 bases and J by 5 bases, with 8 bases between them. The CDR3 has 13 amino acids. Germline CDR1 and CDR2: SGHTA and FQGTGA. DNA of the CDR3: TGTGCCAGCAGCTTAACTGTTAAGGACGAGCAGTACTTC. It encodes CASSLTVKDEQYF.

The gene calls are TRBV27 and TRBJ2-4; no definite D call. This CDR3 has 15 residues. V lost 5 bases and J lost 0, with 11 bases in between. CDR1 MNHEY and CDR2 SMNVEV come from the germline V gene (reference sequence). This CDR3 is CASSNSVGAKNIQYF. In DNA, the CDR3 is TGTGCCAGCAGTAACTCGGTGGGAGCCAAAAACATTCAGTACTTC.

The chain combines TRBV2 with TRBJ1-5, with D perhaps matching TRBD1 (5 bases). The germline V gene encodes CDR1 SNHLY and CDR2 FYNNEI. Between the trimmed V and J ends, which lost 6 bases and 2 bases, there was a span of 17 bases. The CDR3 runs to 16 residues. The DNA of the CDR3 is TGTGCCAGCAGCGATCAGGGTGCGGGCGGCAATCAGCCCCAGCATTTT. Translating gives CASSDQGAGGNQPQHF.

J is TRBJ2-5 and V is TRBV19; D remains unclear. V was pared by 5 bases and J by 7 bases, with 11 bases between. CDR1 is LNHDA and CDR2 is SQIVND in the germline V gene (reference sequence). CDR3 length equals 12 residues. CDR3 sequence: CASSAELGTQYF. The CDR3 DNA sequence: TGTGCCAGTAGTGCCGAATTAGGGACCCAGTACTTC.

This clone was recorded only once. The chain uses TRBV30 and TRBJ2-3, with a weak D call TRBD2 (6 bases). Germline V gives CDR1 GTSNPN, CDR2 SVGIG (reference sequence). The ends were cut back, 2 bases at V and 2 bases at J, with 8 bases in the middle. This CDR3 contains 13 residues. The DNA of the CDR3 is TGTGCCTGGAGTCGGGGGACCACAGATACGCAGTATTTT. This gives the protein CAWSRGTTDTQYF.

The chain is built from TRBV7-3 and TRBJ2-5; a weak D match, TRBD2 (6 bases). This CDR3 comprises 13 residues. Germline-derived CDR1 and CDR2 are SGHTA and FQGTGA. Trimming pared 5 bases from V and 5 bases from J, leaving 12 bases between. CDR3 sequence reads: CASSRGTQETQYF. The DNA for the CDR3 is TGTGCCAGCAGCCGAGGGACTCAGGAGACCCAGTACTTC.

The chain combines TRBV11-2 with TRBJ1-6, with D uncertain. Trimming took off 3 bases at V and 8 bases at J, with 11 bases between the two ends. The CDR3 spans 14 residues. Germline CDR1 reads SGHAT; CDR2 reads FQNNGV. CDR3 nucleotide sequence: TGTGCCAGCAGCTTCACGACGATTGATTCACCCCTCCACTTT. Amino acid sequence: CASSFTTIDSPLHF.

The rearrangement links TRBV2 to TRBJ1-1; D uncertain. CDR1 is SNHLY and CDR2 is FYNNEI in the germline V gene. This CDR3 spans 13 amino acids. V lost 8 bases and J lost 7, with 17 bases in between. CDR3 amino acids: CASCSPGRFEAFF. CDR3 in DNA: TGTGCCAGCTGCTCACCGGGCCGGTTTGAAGCTTTCTTT.

The CDR3 loop reads CATSKAPINSYEQYF. As DNA, the CDR3 is TGTGCCACCAGCAAAGCCCCGATAAACTCCTACGAGCAGTACTTC. This sequence joins TRBV15 and TRBJ2-7, with D unresolved. The germline V gene has CDR1 LNHNV and CDR2 YYDKDF (reference sequence). The CDR3 covers 15 residues. V lost 4 bases and J 0 bases, leaving 13 bases between the germline ends.

The chain couples TRBV5-1 to TRBJ1-4, with D unclear. Trimming removed 0 bases at V and 0 bases at J, with 6 bases between. This CDR3 has 15 residues. The germline V gene encodes CDR1 SGHRS and CDR2 YFSETQ. In DNA form, the CDR3 reads TGCGCCAGCAGCTTGGTGTCCGCAACTAATGAAAAACTGTTTTTT. It encodes CASSLVSATNEKLFF.

The rearrangement joins TRBV6-5 to TRBJ2-7, with D uncertain. This CDR3 comprises 15 residues. Germline V gene sequence: CDR1 MNHEY, CDR2 SVGAGI. The V and J ends lost 6 bases and 0 bases respectively, with 15 bases between them. The CDR3 DNA reads TGTGCCAGCAGACAATCCCCTTCCATCTCCTACGAGCAGTACTTC. Its protein product is CASRQSPSISYEQYF.

The chain couples TRBV25-1 to TRBJ1-2, with D maybe TRBD1 (5 bases). CDR3 size: 12 residues. Germline V gene sequence: CDR1 MGHDK, CDR2 SYGVNS. Trimming removed 6 bases at V and 8 bases at J, with 13 bases between. The CDR3 protein is CASRIGTHGYTF. DNA for the CDR3: TGTGCCAGCAGGATTGGGACCCACGGCTACACCTTC.

V and J are TRBV2 and TRBJ1-5; D is unclear. This CDR3 comprises 13 residues. The V gene's germline CDR1 is SNHLY and CDR2 FYNNEI. Trimming took 3 bases from V and 3 from J, leaving 6 bases between them. CDR3 in DNA: TGTGCCAGCAGTGAGCAGCCCAATCAGCCCCAGCATTTT. Translated, it gives CASSEQPNQPQHF.

This chain uses TRBV6-5 with TRBJ2-2, with no clear D. There are 14 residues in the CDR3. Trimming pared 7 bases from V and 6 bases from J, leaving 15 bases between. Per germline, CDR1 MNHEY and CDR2 SVGAGI. CDR3 in DNA: TGTGCCAGCACCCTCTTACGTGGGGCCGGGGAGCTGTTTTTT. Encoded protein: CASTLLRGAGELFF.

This clone showed up just a few times. This chain connects TRBV29-1 to TRBJ2-7; TRBD1 matches 7 bases. Trimming took 7 bases from V and 1 from J; bases not matched to a gene: 4. Germline CDR1 and CDR2: SQVTM and ANQGSEA. This CDR3 spans 12 amino acids. This chain's CDR3 is CSALTGSYEQYF. CDR3 nucleotides: TGCAGCGCCCTGACAGGGTCCTACGAGCAGTACTTC.